The source of this T cell receptor (beta chain) is a study of blood T cell repertoires in COVID-19. Study-level background: Sites in the United States, Italy and Spain provided acute and convalescent COVID-19 samples. The analysed material was cDNA or gDNA that came from T cells, B-cell-depleted T cells, or PBMCs.

Original handling: The assay estimated nucleated cells by amplifying reference gene primers. Assay used: immunoSEQ multiplex PCR; TCRdb lists only in-frame clones, some missing. That table supplies the V and J calls and clone size; D and trimming were determined from the DNA. Of about 95,000 clones in the sample, about four fifths were seen once. The CDR3 is 15 residues long. Trimming removed 0 bases from V and 3 bases from J, with 11 bases in between. Germline V gene sequence: CDR1 SEHNR, CDR2 FQNEAQ (reference sequence). V gene TRBV7-9 combines with J gene TRBJ1-2; D remains ambiguous. Sequencing used peripheral blood. This clonotype originated in a human donor in a cohort sampled during active COVID-19. This CDR3 is CASSLALLQDYGYTF. CDR3 in DNA: TGTGCCAGCAGCTTAGCGCTCCTTCAGGACTATGGCTACACCTTC. The full variable domain, in which reference TRBV7-9 and TRBJ1-2 provide the parts outside the CDR3, is DTGVSQNPRHKITKRGQNVTFRCDPISEHNRLYWYRQTLGQGPEFLTYFQNEAQLEKSRLLSDRFSAERPKGSFSTLEIQRTEQGDSAMYLCASSLALLQDYGYTFGSGTRLTVV.